The T cell receptor beta chain under discussion was sequenced for a study of T cell responses to AZD1222 COVID-19 vaccine. Background on the study: Pooled together were second doses at about 4 or about 12 weeks. General observations from the study: Females made up more of the donors, who were largely white British, and clonal diversity may have come out too low.

The germline gives CDR1 LGHDT, CDR2 YNNKEL (reference sequence). This CDR3 is built from 12 residues. The trim removed 6 bases at V and 4 bases at J, leaving 2 bases unmatched. A note on this clone: Antigen: not known.

Assay: immunoSEQ multiplex PCR; the TCRdb copy retains only in-frame clones and omits some. The data show 170,000 or so clones, around nine tenths seen once. This receptor was obtained from an adult in good health. The chain has TRBV3-1 (or the pseudogene TRBV3-2) and TRBJ2-7; 8 bases align to TRBD2. The material was peripheral blood, obtained on day 0 of AZD1222 vaccination. CDR3 in amino acids: CASSGGGYEQYF. In DNA, the CDR3 is TGTGCCAGCAGTGGCGGGGGGTACGAGCAGTACTTC.